A selection of T cell receptor beta chains follows, all from one sample in a study of blood T cell repertoires in COVID-19. The assay was immunoSEQ multiplex PCR, and TCRdb's table has in-frame clones only and misses some. The sample has roughly 9,900 clones, approximately 78% seen once. Sequencing input: peripheral blood. These receptors were taken from a man aged 55 to 70 with active COVID-19. Both conserved end residues are part of each CDR3. The D gene is left open where the match is weak. Clone size is given for some rows only: seen once, a few or many times, or a class if the clone is expanded.

j_gene | abundance | v_gene | d_gene | CDR3aa | CDR3nt
TRBJ2-2 | NA | TRBV30 | TRBD2 | CAWIPSGTSRNTGELFF | TGTGCCTGGATTCCCTCCGGGACTAGCCGGAACACCGGGGAGCTGTTTTTT
TRBJ1-5 | NA | TRBV7-9 | NA | CASSLTSTGSQHF | TGTGCCAGCAGCCTAACCTCGACCGGGAGTCAGCATTTT
TRBJ2-2 | NA | TRBV7-9 | NA | CASRPGGIDTGELFF | TGTGCCAGCAGGCCAGGGGGGATAGACACCGGGGAGCTGTTTTTT
TRBJ1-3 | few | TRBV7-8 | NA | CASSLLPIQLGNTIYF | TGTGCCAGCAGCTTGCTGCCCATACAGCTCGGAAACACCATATATTTT
TRBJ2-7 | few | TRBV10-3 | TRBD1 | CAISTRGQDEQYF | TGTGCCATCAGTACCAGGGGGCAGGACGAGCAGTACTTC
TRBJ2-2 | once | TRBV19 | NA | CASSIDSGSGELFF | TGTGCCAGTAGTATAGACTCGGGGAGCGGGGAGCTGTTTTTT
TRBJ1-6 | NA | TRBV2 | NA | CATAEDSSYNSPLHF | TGTGCCACCGCCGAGGACAGCTCCTATAATTCACCCCTCCACTTT
TRBJ2-7 | NA | TRBV2 | NA | CASRPTLVGYEQYF | TGTGCCAGCAGACCCACACTAGTTGGGTACGAGCAGTACTTC
TRBJ2-5 | NA | TRBV5-1 | TRBD2 | CASSAAGTREETQYF | TGCGCCAGCAGCGCGGCCGGGACTAGGGAAGAGACCCAGTACTTC
TRBJ2-1 | NA | TRBV29-1 | TRBD2 | CSVWDSGGPEDEQFF | TGCAGCGTTTGGGATAGCGGGGGGCCCGAGGATGAGCAGTTCTTC
TRBJ2-7 | NA | TRBV4-2 | TRBD2 | CASSQEGRGATYEQYF | TGTGCCAGCAGCCAAGAAGGGCGGGGGGCTACCTACGAGCAGTACTTC
TRBJ2-1 | NA | TRBV7-2 | TRBD2 | CASSLRGTSGSNEQFF | TGTGCCAGCAGCTTGAGGGGGACTAGCGGGAGTAATGAGCAGTTCTTC
TRBJ1-2 | NA | TRBV6-5 | NA | CASSLEGHGYTF | TGTGCCAGCAGTTTGGAGGGGCACGGCTACACCTTC
TRBJ1-2 | NA | TRBV21-1 | NA | CASIQGPRAPGGGYTF | TGTGCCAGCATCCAGGGCCCTCGAGCCCCGGGGGGTGGCTACACCTTC